What follows are 7 T cell receptor beta chains derived from one specimen sequenced in a study of blood T cell repertoires in COVID-19. TCRdb's copy holds only in-frame clones and misses some; the assay was immunoSEQ multiplex PCR. Here the sample spans hundreds of thousands of clones, around four fifths being singletons. Material: peripheral blood. Receptor source: a woman aged 45-60 years with active or convalescent COVID-19.

This chain uses TRBV9 with TRBJ2-3, with a weak D call TRBD2 (6 bases). V dropped 3 bases and J dropped 6 bases, with 17 bases sitting between them. The CDR3 runs 15 residues. Per germline, CDR1 SGDLS and CDR2 YYNGEE. The CDR3 nucleotides read TGTGCCAGCAGCGGCACGGAGGGCCATATGGATACGCAGTATTTT. Translated, it gives CASSGTEGHMDTQYF.

This clone was recorded only once. The chain recombines TRBV18 with TRBJ2-3; 13 bases match TRBD2. Germline assignment: CDR1 KGHSH and CDR2 LQKENI. This CDR3 region has 16 residues. With 5 bases clipped from V and 6 bases from J, the junction kept 8 bases outside the gene matches. CDR3 region: CASSSGTSGARDTQYF. The CDR3 region has the DNA TGTGCCAGCTCATCGGGGACTAGCGGGGCGAGGGATACGCAGTATTTT.

This chain connects TRBV30 to TRBJ2-6, with D perhaps TRBD1 (5 bases). With 0 bases removed from V and 4 bases from J, the gap between germline ends came to 7 bases. The length of the CDR3 is 14 residues. The germline V gene encodes CDR1 GTSNPN and CDR2 SVGIG (reference sequence). The CDR3 DNA reads as TGTGCCTGGAGTGTGGGGCGCGGGGCCAACGTCCTGACTTTC. Residues: CAWSVGRGANVLTF.

This chain connects TRBV5-1 to TRBJ1-1; D gene unclear. From germline, CDR1 is SGHRS and CDR2 YFSETQ. V lost 4 bases, J lost 0 bases, and 10 bases lay in between. The CDR3 is 14 amino acids. The CDR3 sequence: CASSPTQLNTEAFF. DNA of the CDR3: TGCGCCAGCAGCCCGACACAACTGAACACTGAAGCTTTCTTT.

The chain is built from TRBV18 and TRBJ1-4, with TRBD1 as a possible D gene (5 bases). Trimming left V 1 base short and J 3 bases short, with 24 bases between. Germline V CDR1 and CDR2: KGHSH, LQKENI. This CDR3 contains 20 residues. The CDR3 nucleotides read TGTGCCAGCTCACCACTGACGCCTTCCCAAATGAAAGGGGCTAATGAAAAACTGTTTTTT. Protein: CASSPLTPSQMKGANEKLFF.

J is TRBJ2-1 and V is TRBV6-6; 10 bases are a match to TRBD2. Looked up from germline, CDR1 is MNHNY and CDR2 is SVGAGI (reference sequence). After removal of 5 bases from V and 6 bases from J, the junction contained 13 bases not matched to a gene. The CDR3 consists of 17 residues. CDR3 residues: CASSHTLLAGQLNEQFF. DNA of the CDR3: TGTGCCAGCAGTCACACCCTACTAGCGGGGCAGCTCAATGAGCAGTTCTTC.

The chain links TRBV27 to TRBJ2-7, with 9 bases matching TRBD2. The ends lost 5 bases at V and 2 bases at J; junction bases unmatched: 7. Per the germline V gene, CDR1 is MNHEY and CDR2 is SMNVEV (reference sequence). This CDR3 region has 15 residues. Here the CDR3 DNA reads TGTGCCAGCAGTCTGACTAGCGGCTCAACCTACGAGCAGTACTTC. Encoded protein: CASSLTSGSTYEQYF.